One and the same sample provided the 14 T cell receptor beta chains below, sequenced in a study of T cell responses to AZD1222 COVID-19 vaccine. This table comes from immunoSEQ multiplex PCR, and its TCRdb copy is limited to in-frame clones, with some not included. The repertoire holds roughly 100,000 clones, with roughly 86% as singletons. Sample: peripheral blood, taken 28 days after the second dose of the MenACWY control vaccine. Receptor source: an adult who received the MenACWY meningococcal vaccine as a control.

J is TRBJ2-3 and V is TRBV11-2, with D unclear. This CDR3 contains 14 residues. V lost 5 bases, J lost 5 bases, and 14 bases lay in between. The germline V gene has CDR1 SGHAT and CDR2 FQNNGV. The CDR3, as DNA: TGTGCCAGCAGCCCAATCATAGGTGGAGATACGCAGTATTTT. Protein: CASSPIIGGDTQYF.

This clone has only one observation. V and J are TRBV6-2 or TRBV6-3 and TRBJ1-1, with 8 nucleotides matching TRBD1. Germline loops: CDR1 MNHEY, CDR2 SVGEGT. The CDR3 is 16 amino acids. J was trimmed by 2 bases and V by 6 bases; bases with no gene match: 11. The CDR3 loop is CASSDGAGGVNTEAFF. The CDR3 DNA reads TGTGCCAGCAGCGACGGGGCAGGGGGCGTAAACACTGAAGCTTTCTTT.

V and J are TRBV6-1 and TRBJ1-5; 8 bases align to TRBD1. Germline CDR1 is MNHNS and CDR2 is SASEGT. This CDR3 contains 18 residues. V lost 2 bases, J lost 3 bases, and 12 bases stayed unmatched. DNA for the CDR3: TGTGCCAGCAGTGAACACCACACCGGGACAGGAATCAATCAGCCCCAGCATTTT. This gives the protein CASSEHHTGTGINQPQHF.

The CDR3 is CASSLGAGGQETQYF. The DNA for the CDR3 is TGTGCCAGCAGCTTAGGGGCGGGGGGACAAGAGACCCAGTACTTC. V usage is TRBV11-2 and J usage is TRBJ2-5; 8 bases match TRBD2. V shed 1 base and J 2 bases; nucleotides not matched to a gene: 3. This CDR3 comprises 15 residues. From germline, CDR1 is SGHAT and CDR2 FQNNGV.

The CDR3 DNA is TGTGCCAGCAGCACGGACTCAACCGCGAACACTGAAGCTTTCTTT. Protein: CASSTDSTANTEAFF. The V gene is TRBV7-9, the J gene TRBJ1-1; D call uncertain. CDR1 is SEHNR and CDR2 is FQNEAQ in the germline V gene (reference sequence). V was cut by 5 bases and J by 1 base, with 14 bases left in between. The CDR3 sequence is 15 residues long.

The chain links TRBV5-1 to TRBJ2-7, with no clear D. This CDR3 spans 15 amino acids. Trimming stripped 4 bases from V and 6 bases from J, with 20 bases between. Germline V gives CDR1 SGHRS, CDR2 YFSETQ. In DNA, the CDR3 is TGCGCCAGCAGCGTTGTAGGAGTGCAGGTTGGCGAGCAGTACTTC. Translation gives CASSVVGVQVGEQYF. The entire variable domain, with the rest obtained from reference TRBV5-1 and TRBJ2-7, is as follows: KAGVTQTPRYLIKTRGQQVTLSCSPISGHRSVSWYQQTPGQGLQFLFEYFSETQRNKGNFPGRFSGRQFSNSRSEMNVSTLELGDSALYLCASSVVGVQVGEQYFGPGTRLTVT.

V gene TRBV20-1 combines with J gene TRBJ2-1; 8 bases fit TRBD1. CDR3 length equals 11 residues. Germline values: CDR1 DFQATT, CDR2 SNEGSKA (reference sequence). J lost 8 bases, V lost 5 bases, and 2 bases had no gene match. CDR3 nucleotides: TGCAGTGCTCGGACAGGGTATGAGCAGTTCTTC. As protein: CSARTGYEQFF.

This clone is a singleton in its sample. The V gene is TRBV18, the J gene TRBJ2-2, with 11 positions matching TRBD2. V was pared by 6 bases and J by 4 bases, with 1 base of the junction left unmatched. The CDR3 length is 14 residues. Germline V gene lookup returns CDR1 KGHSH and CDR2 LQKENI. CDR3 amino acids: CASSGLAATGELFF. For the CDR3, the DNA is TGTGCCAGCTCGGGACTAGCGGCCACCGGGGAGCTGTTTTTT.

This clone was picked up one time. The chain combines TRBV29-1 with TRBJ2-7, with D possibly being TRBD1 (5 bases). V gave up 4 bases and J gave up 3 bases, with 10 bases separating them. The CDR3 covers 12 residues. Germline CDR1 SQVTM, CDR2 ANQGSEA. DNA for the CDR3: TGCAGCGTTGTGAAAGGGGACTACGAGCAGTACTTC. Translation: CSVVKGDYEQYF.

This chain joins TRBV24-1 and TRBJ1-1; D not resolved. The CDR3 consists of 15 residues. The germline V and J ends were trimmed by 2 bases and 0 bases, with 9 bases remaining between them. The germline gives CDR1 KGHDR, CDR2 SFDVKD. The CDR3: CATSDSRGMNTEAFF. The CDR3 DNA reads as TGTGCCACCAGTGATTCTCGAGGTATGAACACTGAAGCTTTCTTT.

CDR3 DNA: TGTGCCAGCAGCTTGACAGGGGGGAGGGATACGCAGTATTTT. It is translated as CASSLTGGRDTQYF. The V call is TRBV7-9, the J call TRBJ2-3; TRBD1 matches 9 bases. The J segment lost 6 bases and the V segment lost 3 bases, leaving 4 bases of the junction unmatched. CDR1 and CDR2 from the germline V gene are SEHNR and FQNEAQ (reference sequence). The CDR3 is 14 amino acids.

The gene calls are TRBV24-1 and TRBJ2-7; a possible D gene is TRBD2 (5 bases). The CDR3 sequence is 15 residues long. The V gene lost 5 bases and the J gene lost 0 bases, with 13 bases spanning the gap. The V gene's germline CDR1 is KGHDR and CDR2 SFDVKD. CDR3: CATSGRDMSSYEQYF. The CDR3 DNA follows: TGTGCCACCAGTGGCCGGGATATGAGCTCCTACGAGCAGTACTTC.

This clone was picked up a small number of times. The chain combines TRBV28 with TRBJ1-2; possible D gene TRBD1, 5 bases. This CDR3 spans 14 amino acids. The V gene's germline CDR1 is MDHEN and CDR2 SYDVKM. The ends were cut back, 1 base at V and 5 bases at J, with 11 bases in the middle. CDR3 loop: CASSLYRQGYGYTF. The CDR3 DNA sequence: TGTGCCAGCAGTTTATATCGGCAGGGATATGGCTACACCTTC.

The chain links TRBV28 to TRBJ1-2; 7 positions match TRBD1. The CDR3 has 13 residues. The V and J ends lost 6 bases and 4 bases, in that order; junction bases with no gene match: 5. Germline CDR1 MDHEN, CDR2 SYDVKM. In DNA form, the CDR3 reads TGTGCCAGCAGCCAGACAGGGACCTATGGCTACACCTTC. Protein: CASSQTGTYGYTF.